This TCR beta chain was documented in a study of control samples from healthy donors and cancer patients (dated by TCRdb to 2019 to 2021). The germline V gene yields KGHSH for CDR1 and LQKENI for CDR2. Trimming costs V 2 bases and J 4 bases, and their ends lie 7 bases apart. The CDR3 goes from the cysteine to the phenylalanine over 13 residues. Only CDR3 DNA is held: 39 bases, read in frame from base 1. Library preparation was by the immunoSEQ multiplex PCR assay. The immuneACCESS repertoire file appears here via TCRdb, limited to in-frame rearrangements. These files lack a portion of the clones; in checked studies, under half of the deficit traces to unresolved V genes, and the cause of the others is not known. The sample contains more than 110,000 clones, about nine tenths of them found a single time. The ten top clones hold roughly 9% of the sample. As regards this clone: Its antigen is currently not known. No base qualities exist here, and no much larger clone lies one base off it.

Source material: blood. This receptor chain uses TRBV18 and TRBJ2-3; matching of 5 bases hints at TRBD1 as the D gene. This clonotype originated in a woman aged 25 to 39 in good health. The sequence in DNA is TGTGCCAGCTCACCAAGGGGCGCAGATACGCAGTATTTT. This gives the protein CASSPRGADTQYF.